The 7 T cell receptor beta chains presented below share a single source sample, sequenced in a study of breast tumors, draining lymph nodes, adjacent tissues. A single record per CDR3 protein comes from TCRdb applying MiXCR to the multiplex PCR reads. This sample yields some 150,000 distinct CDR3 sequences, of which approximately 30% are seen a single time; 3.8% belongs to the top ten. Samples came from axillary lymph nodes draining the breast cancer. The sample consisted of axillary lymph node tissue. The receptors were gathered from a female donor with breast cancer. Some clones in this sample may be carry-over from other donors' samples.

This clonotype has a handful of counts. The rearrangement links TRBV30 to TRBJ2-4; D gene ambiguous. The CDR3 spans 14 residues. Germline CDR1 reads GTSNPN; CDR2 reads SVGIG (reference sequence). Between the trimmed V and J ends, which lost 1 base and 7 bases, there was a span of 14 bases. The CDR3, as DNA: TGTGCCTGGAGTGCGGAGCCGACCCACAACATTCAGTACTTC. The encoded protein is CAWSAEPTHNIQYF.

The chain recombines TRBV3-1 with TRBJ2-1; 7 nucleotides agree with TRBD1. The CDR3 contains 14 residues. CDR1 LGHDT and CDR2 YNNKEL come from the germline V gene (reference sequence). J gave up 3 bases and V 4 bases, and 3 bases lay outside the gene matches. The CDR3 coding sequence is TGTGCCAGCAGCCGGCCAGGGGGCTACAATGAGCAGTTCTTC. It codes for CASSRPGGYNEQFF.

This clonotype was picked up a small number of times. CDR3 region: CASSVAGSNTEAFF. The CDR3 DNA sequence: TGTGCCAGCAGCGTAGCGGGATCGAACACTGAAGCTTTCTTT. The V call is TRBV9, the J call TRBJ1-1; no clear D gene. V was cut by 0 bases and J by 1 base, with 7 bases left in between. Germline V gene data show CDR1 as SGDLS and CDR2 as YYNGEE. The CDR3 runs 14 residues.

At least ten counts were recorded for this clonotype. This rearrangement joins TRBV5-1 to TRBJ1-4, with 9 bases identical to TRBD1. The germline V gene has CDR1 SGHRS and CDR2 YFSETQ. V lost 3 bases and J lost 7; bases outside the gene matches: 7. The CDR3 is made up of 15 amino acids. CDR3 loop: CASSSSGTGFEKLFF. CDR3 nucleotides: TGCGCCAGCAGCTCCTCCGGGACAGGGTTTGAAAAACTGTTTTTT.

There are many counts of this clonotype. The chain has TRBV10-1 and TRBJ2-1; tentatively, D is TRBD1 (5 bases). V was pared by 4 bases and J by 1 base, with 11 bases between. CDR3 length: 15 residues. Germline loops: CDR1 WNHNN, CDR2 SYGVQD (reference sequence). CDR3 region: CASSARTGSYNEQFF. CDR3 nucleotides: TGCGCCAGCAGTGCCCGAACAGGTTCCTACAATGAGCAGTTCTTC.

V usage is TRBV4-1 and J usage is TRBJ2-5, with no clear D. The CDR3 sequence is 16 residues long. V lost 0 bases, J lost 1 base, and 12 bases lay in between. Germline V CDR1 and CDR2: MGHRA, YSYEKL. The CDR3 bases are TGCGCCAGCAGCCAAGAAGGCCCGGCAACCCAAGAGACCCAGTACTTC. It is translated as CASSQEGPATQETQYF.

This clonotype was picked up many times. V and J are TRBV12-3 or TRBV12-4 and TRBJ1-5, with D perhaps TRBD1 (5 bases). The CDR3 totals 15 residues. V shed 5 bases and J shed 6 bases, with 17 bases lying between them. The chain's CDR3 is CASSVDGERGQPQHF. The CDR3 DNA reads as TGTGCCAGCAGTGTGGACGGCGAAAGGGGTCAGCCCCAGCATTTT.